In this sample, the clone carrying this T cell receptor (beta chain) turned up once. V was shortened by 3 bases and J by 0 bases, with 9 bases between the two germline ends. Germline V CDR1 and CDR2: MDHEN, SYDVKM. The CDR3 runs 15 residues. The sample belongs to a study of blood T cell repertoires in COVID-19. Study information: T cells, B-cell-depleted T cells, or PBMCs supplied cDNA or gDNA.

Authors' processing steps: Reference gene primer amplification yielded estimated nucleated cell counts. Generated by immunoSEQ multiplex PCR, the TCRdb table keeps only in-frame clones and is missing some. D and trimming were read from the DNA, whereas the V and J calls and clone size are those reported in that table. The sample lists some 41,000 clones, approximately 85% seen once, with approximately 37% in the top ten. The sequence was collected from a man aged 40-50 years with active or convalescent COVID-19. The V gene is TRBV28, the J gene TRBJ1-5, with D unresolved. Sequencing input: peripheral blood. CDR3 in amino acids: CASSFPVYSNQPQHF. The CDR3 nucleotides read TGTGCCAGCAGTTTTCCTGTTTATAGCAATCAGCCCCAGCATTTT. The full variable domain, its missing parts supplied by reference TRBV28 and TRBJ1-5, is DVKVTQSSRYLVKRTGEKVFLECVQDMDHENMFWYRQDPGLGLRLIYFSYDVKMKEKGDIPEGYSVSREKKERFSLILESASTNQTSMYLCASSFPVYSNQPQHFGDGTRLSIL.